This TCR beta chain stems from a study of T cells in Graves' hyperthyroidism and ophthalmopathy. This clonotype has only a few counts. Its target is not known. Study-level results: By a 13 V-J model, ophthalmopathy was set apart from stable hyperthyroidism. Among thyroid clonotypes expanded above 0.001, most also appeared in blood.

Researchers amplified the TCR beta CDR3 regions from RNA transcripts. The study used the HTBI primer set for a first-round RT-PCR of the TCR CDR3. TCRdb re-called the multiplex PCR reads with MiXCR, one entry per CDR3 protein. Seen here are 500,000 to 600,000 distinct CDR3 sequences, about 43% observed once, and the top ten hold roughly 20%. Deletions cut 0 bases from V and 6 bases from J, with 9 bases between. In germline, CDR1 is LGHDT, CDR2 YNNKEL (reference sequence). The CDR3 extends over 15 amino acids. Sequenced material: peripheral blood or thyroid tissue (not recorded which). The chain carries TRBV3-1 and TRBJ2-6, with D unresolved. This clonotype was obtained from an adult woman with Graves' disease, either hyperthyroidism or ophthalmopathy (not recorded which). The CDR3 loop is CASSQEYWKANVLTF. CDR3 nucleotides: TGTGCCAGCAGCCAAGAATACTGGAAGGCCAACGTCCTGACTTTC.